The rows below give T cell receptor beta chains drawn from one sample of a study of Ad26.COV2.S vaccination and SARS-CoV-2 variants. This table comes from immunoSEQ multiplex PCR, and its TCRdb copy is limited to in-frame clones, with some not included. Among 350,000 to 450,000 clones, 70% to 90% were seen once, and the ten largest hold about 2%. The sample here was peripheral blood, taken in a trial of Ad26.COV2.S vaccine versus placebo. Receptors were obtained from a person aged 18-60 years who received the Ad26.COV2.S COVID-19 vaccine or a placebo. The CDR3 runs from the conserved cysteine through the conserved F or W. Fields, in order: V gene, D gene, clone size, J gene, CDR3 protein, CDR3 DNA. The D gene is left open where the match is weak. Expanded clones are given a class, and other clones once, few, many or no size at all.

>TRBV11-2|-|-|TRBJ2-1
CASSPGPSYNEQFF
TGTGCCAGCAGCCCCGGCCCCAGCTACAATGAGCAGTTCTTC
>TRBV5-1|-|-|TRBJ1-5
CASSLAGFDNQPQHF
TGCGCCAGCAGCTTGGCCGGTTTTGACAATCAGCCCCAGCATTTT
>TRBV7-9|-|-|TRBJ2-1
CASSLFINEQFF
TGTGCCAGCAGCTTATTTATCAATGAGCAGTTCTTC
>TRBV7-9|TRBD1|-|TRBJ2-7
CASTGTGGFHEQYF
TGTGCCAGCACCGGGACAGGGGGCTTCCACGAGCAGTACTTC
>TRBV29-1|-|-|TRBJ2-1
CSVEGSPDEQFF
TGCAGCGTTGAAGGGAGTCCCGATGAGCAGTTCTTC
>TRBV5-1|-|-|TRBJ2-2
CASSSRETGELFF
TGCGCCAGCAGCTCCAGGGAAACCGGGGAGCTGTTTTTT
>TRBV6-2/TRBV6-3|-|-|TRBJ2-2
CASSYSGGELFF
TGTGCCAGCAGTTACTCTGGCGGGGAGCTGTTTTTT
>TRBV3-1/TRBV3-2|-|-|TRBJ2-5
CASSLTGETQYF
TGTGCCAGCAGCCTAACAGGGGAGACCCAGTACTTC
>TRBV2|-|-|TRBJ2-2
CASRQGDTGELFF
TGTGCCAGCAGACAGGGCGACACCGGGGAGCTGTTTTTT
>TRBV11-3|-|-|TRBJ2-7
CASSPRSYEQYF
TGTGCCAGCAGCCCCCGGAGCTACGAGCAGTACTTC
>TRBV4-1|TRBD2|-|TRBJ2-7
CASSQVEAGGSYEQYF
TGCGCCAGCAGCCAAGTCGAGGCGGGAGGGTCCTACGAGCAGTACTTC
>TRBV29-1|-|-|TRBJ2-3
CSVPGSTDTQYF
TGCAGCGTGCCGGGGTCCACAGATACGCAGTATTTT
>TRBV4-3|-|-|TRBJ2-2
CASSQDDLRQSTGELFF
TGCGCCAGCAGCCAAGATGACTTAAGGCAGTCTACCGGGGAGCTGTTTTTT
>TRBV6-5|TRBD2|few|TRBJ2-2
CASSRTSGRAGELFF
TGTGCCAGCAGTCGGACTAGCGGGAGGGCCGGGGAGCTGTTTTTT
>TRBV5-5|TRBD1|-|TRBJ2-3
CASSLDRVEGTDTQYF
TGTGCCAGCAGCCTTGACAGGGTGGAGGGCACAGATACGCAGTATTTT
>TRBV15|-|-|TRBJ2-2
CATSPRRNTGELFF
TGTGCCACCAGCCCACGGCGCAACACCGGGGAGCTGTTTTTT
>TRBV27|TRBD2|-|TRBJ2-7
CASSPGGGRTTYEQYF
TGTGCCAGCAGTCCCGGGGGGGGGAGGACTACCTACGAGCAGTACTTC
>TRBV7-8|TRBD2|-|TRBJ2-7
CASSPGLAGVGYF
TGTGCCAGCAGCCCCGGACTAGCGGGAGTGGGCTACTTC
>TRBV28|-|-|TRBJ2-7
CASSLLQSYEQYF
TGTGCCAGCAGTTTATTACAGTCCTACGAGCAGTACTTC
>TRBV18|-|-|TRBJ2-2
CASSLRTGELFF
TGTGCCAGCTCACTCCGGACCGGGGAGCTGTTTTTT
>TRBV29-1|-|-|TRBJ1-2
CSVEGEGKGYTF
TGCAGCGTTGAAGGCGAAGGGAAAGGCTACACCTTC
>TRBV21-1|-|-|TRBJ1-5
CASSKATGLWPQHF
TGTGCCAGCAGCAAAGCGACCGGTTTGTGGCCCCAGCATTTT
>TRBV7-9|-|-|TRBJ2-5
CASSLFEQRETQYF
TGTGCCAGCAGCTTATTCGAACAGCGGGAGACCCAGTACTTC
>TRBV12-3/TRBV12-4|TRBD2|-|TRBJ2-7
CASSRGRAYEQYF
TGTGCCAGCAGCCGCGGGAGGGCCTACGAGCAGTACTTC
>TRBV5-1|-|-|TRBJ1-4
CASSVGDYATNEKLFF
TGCGCCAGCAGCGTTGGAGACTATGCAACTAATGAAAAACTGTTTTTT
>TRBV7-3|-|once|TRBJ1-3
CASSFDSTSGNTIYF
TGTGCCAGCAGCTTCGATTCGACCTCTGGAAACACCATATATTTT
>TRBV7-3|-|-|TRBJ2-2
CASSAQGNTGELFF
TGTGCCAGCAGCGCACAGGGGAACACCGGGGAGCTGTTTTTT
>TRBV7-9|-|-|TRBJ1-4
CASRGGGEAEKLFF
TGTGCCAGCAGAGGAGGGGGGGAGGCTGAAAAACTGTTTTTT
>TRBV5-6|-|once|TRBJ2-4
CASSGGSRTDIQYF
TGTGCCAGCAGCGGGGGGTCCCGCACCGACATTCAGTACTTC
>TRBV7-3|-|-|TRBJ2-1
CASSFGGPYNEQFF
TGTGCCAGCAGCTTCGGCGGACCCTACAATGAGCAGTTCTTC
>TRBV5-6|TRBD2|once|TRBJ2-3
CASSMGLAGTDTQYF
TGTGCCAGCAGCATGGGACTAGCGGGCACAGATACGCAGTATTTT